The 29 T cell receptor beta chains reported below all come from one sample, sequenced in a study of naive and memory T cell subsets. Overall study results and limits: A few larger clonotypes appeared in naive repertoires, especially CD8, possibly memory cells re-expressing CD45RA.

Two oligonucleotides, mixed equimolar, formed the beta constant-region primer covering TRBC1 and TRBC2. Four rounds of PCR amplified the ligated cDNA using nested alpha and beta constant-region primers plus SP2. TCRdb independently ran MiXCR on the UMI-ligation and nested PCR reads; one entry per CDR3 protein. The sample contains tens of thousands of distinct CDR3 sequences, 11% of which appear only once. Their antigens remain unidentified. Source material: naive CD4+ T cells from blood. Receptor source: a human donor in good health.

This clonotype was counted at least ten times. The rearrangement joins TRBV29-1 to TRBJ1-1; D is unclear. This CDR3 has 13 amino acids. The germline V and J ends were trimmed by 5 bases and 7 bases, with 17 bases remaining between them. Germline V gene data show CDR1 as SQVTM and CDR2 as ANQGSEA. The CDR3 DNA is TGCAGCGTTTCGGTCCCCCAACCCCGTGAAGCTTTCTTT. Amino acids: CSVSVPQPREAFF.

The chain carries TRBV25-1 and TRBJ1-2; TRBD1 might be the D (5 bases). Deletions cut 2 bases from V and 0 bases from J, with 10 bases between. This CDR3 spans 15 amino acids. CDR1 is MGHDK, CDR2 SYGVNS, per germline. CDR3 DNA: TGTGCCAGCAGTGAACCCGAAGGGGCTAACTATGGCTACACCTTC. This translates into CASSEPEGANYGYTF.

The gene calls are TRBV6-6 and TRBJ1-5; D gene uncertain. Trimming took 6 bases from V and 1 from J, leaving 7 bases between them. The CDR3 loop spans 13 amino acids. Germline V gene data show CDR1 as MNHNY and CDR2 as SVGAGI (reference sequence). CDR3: CASSLTSNQPQHF. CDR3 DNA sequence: TGTGCCAGCAGCCTTACAAGCAATCAGCCCCAGCATTTT.

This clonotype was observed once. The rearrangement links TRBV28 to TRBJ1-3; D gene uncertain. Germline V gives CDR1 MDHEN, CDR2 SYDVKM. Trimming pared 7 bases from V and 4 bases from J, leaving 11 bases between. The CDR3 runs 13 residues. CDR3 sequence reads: CASNTVAGNTIYF. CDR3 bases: TGTGCCAGCAATACCGTGGCCGGAAACACCATATATTTT. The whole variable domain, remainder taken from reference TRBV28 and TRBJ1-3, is DVKVTQSSRYLVKRTGEKVFLECVQDMDHENMFWYRQDPGLGLRLIYFSYDVKMKEKGDIPEGYSVSREKKERFSLILESASTNQTSMYLCASNTVAGNTIYFGEGSWLTVV.

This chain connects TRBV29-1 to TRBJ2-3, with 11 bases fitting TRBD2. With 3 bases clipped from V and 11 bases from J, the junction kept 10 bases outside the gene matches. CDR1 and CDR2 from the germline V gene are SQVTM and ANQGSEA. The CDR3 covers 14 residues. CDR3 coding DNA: TGCAGCGTTGAGGGACCGGGACTAGCGGTAAAGCAGTATTTT. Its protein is CSVEGPGLAVKQYF.

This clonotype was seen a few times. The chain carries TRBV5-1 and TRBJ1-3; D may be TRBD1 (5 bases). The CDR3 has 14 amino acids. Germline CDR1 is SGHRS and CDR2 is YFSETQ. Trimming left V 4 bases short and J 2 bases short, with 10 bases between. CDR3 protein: CASSRDSTGNTIYF. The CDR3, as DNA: TGCGCCAGCAGCCGCGACAGCACTGGAAACACCATATATTTT.

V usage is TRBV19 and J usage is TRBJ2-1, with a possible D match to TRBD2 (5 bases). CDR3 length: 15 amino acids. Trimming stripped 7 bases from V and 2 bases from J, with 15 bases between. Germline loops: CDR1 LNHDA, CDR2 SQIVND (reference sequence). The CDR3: CASNPGNGPYNEQFF. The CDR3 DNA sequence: TGTGCCAGTAATCCGGGGAACGGACCCTACAATGAGCAGTTCTTC.

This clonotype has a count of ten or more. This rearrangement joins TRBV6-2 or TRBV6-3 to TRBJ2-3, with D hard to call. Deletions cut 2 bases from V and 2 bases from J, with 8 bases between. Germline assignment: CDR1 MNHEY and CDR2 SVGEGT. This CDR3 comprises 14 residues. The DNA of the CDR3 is TGTGCCAGCAGTTACCTTGGGTTCACAGATACGCAGTATTTT. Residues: CASSYLGFTDTQYF.

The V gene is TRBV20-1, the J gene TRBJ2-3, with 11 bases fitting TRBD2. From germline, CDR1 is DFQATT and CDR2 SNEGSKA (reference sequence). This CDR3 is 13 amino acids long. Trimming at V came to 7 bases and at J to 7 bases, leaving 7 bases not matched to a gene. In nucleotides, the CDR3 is TGCAGTGTTTTAGCGGGAGGGCCGAATACGCAGTATTTT. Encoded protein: CSVLAGGPNTQYF.

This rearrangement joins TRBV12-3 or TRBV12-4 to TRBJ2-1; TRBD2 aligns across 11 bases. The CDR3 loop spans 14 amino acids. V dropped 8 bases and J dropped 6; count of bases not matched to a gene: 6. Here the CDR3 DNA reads TGTGCCAGCGACAAAGGGACTAGCGGCAATGAGCAGTTCTTC. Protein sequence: CASDKGTSGNEQFF.

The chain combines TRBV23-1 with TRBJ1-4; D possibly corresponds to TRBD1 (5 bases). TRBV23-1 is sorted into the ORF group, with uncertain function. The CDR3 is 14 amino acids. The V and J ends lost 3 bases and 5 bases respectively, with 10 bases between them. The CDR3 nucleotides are TGCGCCAGCAGTCAGCGGGGCCCCAATGAAAAACTGTTTTTT. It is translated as CASSQRGPNEKLFF.

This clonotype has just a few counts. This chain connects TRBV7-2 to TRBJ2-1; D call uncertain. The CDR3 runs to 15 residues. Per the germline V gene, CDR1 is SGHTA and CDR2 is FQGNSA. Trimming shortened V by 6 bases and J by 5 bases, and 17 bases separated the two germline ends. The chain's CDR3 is CASSPNRARDNEQFF. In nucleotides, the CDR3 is TGTGCCAGCAGTCCGAATAGGGCCCGGGACAATGAGCAGTTCTTC.

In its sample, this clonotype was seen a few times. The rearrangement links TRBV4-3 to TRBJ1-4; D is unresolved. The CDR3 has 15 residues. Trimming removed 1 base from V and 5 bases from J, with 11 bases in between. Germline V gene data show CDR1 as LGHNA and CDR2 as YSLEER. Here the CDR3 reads CASSQAPGRNEKLFF. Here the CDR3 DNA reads TGCGCCAGCAGCCAAGCGCCCGGGAGGAATGAAAAACTGTTTTTT.

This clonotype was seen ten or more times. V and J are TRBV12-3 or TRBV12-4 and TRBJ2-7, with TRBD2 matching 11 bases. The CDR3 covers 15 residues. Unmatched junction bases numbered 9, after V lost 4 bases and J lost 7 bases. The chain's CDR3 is CASSWGLADTREQYF. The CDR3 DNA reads TGTGCCAGCAGTTGGGGACTAGCGGATACGAGGGAGCAGTACTTC.

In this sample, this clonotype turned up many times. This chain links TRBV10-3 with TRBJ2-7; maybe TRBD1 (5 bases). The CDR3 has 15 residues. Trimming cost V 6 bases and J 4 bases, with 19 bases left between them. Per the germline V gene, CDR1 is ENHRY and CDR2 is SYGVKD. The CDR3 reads CAIRPIDSSKYEQYF. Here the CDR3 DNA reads TGTGCCATCAGGCCCATCGACAGCAGTAAATACGAGCAGTACTTC.

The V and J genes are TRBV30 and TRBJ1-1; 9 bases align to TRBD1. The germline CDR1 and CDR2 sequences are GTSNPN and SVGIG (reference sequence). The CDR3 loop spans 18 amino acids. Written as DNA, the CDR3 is TGTGTGCCCAGGGACAGGGCCCCAAGTCTTGGGGTGAACACTGAAGCTTTCTTT. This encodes CVPRDRAPSLGVNTEAFF. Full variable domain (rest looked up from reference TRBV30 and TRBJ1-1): SQTIHQWPATLVQPVGSPLSLECTVEGTSNPNLYWYRQAAGRGLQLLFYSVGIGQISSEVPQNLSASRPQDRQFILSSKKLLLSDSGFYLCVPRDRAPSLGVNTEAFFGQGTRLTVV.

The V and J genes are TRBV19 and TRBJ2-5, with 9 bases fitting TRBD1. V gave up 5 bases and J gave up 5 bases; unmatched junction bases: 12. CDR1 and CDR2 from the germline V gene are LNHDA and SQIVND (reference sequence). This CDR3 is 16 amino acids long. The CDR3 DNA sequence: TGTGCCAGTAGTGGCCGGGACAGGGCCTTCGGTGAGACCCAGTACTTC. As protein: CASSGRDRAFGETQYF. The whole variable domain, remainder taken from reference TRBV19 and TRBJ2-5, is DGGITQSPKYLFRKEGQNVTLSCEQNLNHDAMYWYRQDPGQGLRLIYYSQIVNDFQKGDIAEGYSVSREKKESFPLTVTSAQKNPTAFYLCASSGRDRAFGETQYFGPGTRLLVL.

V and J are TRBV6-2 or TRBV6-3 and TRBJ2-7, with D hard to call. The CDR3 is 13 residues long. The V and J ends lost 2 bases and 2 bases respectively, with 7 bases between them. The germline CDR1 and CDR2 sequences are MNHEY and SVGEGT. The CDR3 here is CASSYGVTYEQYF. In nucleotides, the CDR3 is TGTGCCAGCAGTTACGGGGTGACCTACGAGCAGTACTTC.

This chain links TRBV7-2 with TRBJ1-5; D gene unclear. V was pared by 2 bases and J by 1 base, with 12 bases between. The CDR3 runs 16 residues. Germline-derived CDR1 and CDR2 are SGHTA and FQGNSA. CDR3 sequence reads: CASSLRGRGSNQPQHF. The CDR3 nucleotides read TGTGCCAGCAGCTTACGGGGTCGCGGGAGCAATCAGCCCCAGCATTTT.

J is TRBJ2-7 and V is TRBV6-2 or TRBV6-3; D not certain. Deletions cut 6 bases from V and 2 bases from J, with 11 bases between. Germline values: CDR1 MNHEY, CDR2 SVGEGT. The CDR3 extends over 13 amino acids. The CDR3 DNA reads TGTGCCAGCAGAGTCGATGCCCCCTACGAGCAGTACTTC. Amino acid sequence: CASRVDAPYEQYF.

DNA for the CDR3: TGTGCCAGCAGTTTCCGTATCGGGGGGACTAGCAATCAGCCCCAGCATTTT. This translates into CASSFRIGGTSNQPQHF. The rearrangement joins TRBV12-3 or TRBV12-4 to TRBJ1-5, with D possibly TRBD1 on 5 matching bases. Trimming took 3 bases from V and 0 from J, leaving 15 bases between them. The length of the CDR3 is 17 residues.

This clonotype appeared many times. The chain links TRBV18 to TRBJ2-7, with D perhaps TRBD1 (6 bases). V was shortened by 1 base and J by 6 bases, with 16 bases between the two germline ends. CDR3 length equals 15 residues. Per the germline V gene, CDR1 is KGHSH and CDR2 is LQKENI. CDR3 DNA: TGTGCCAGCTCACCACTCACAGGGCTTAGTCCCGAGCAGTACTTC. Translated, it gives CASSPLTGLSPEQYF.

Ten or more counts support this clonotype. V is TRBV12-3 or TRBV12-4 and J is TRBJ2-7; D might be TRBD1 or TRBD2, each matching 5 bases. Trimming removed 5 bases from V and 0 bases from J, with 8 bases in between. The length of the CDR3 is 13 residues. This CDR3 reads CASSGTASYEQYF. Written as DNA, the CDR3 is TGTGCCAGCAGTGGGACGGCCTCCTACGAGCAGTACTTC.

In nucleotides, the CDR3 is TGTGCCAGCAGAACCGGGACAGGGAATTCACCCCTCCACTTT. This encodes CASRTGTGNSPLHF. The rearrangement joins TRBV12-3 or TRBV12-4 to TRBJ1-6; 9 positions agree with TRBD1. The CDR3 consists of 14 residues. V lost 6 bases and J lost 7; bases outside the gene matches: 4.

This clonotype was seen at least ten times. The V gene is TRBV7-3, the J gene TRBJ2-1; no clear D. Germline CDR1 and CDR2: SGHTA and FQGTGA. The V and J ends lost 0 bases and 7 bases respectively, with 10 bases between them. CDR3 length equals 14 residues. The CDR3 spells CASSLTPVTNEQFF. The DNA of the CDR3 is TGTGCCAGCAGCTTAACCCCCGTGACTAATGAGCAGTTCTTC.

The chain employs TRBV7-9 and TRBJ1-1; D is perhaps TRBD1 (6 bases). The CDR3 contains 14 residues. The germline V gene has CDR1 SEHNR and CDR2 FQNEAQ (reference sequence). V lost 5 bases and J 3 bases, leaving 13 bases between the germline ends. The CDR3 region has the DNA TGTGCCAGCAGCGTACAGGGATGGGACACTGAAGCTTTCTTT. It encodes CASSVQGWDTEAFF. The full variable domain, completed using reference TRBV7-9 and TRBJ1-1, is DTGVSQNPRHKITKRGQNVTFRCDPISEHNRLYWYRQTLGQGPEFLTYFQNEAQLEKSRLLSDRFSAERPKGSFSTLEIQRTEQGDSAMYLCASSVQGWDTEAFFGQGTRLTVV.

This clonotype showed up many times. CDR3 residues: CSARDPSSGSYEQFF. CDR3 sequence (DNA): TGCAGTGCTAGAGATCCCTCTAGCGGGAGCTATGAGCAGTTCTTC. This chain joins TRBV20-1 and TRBJ2-1; 10 positions agree with TRBD2. V was clipped by 0 bases and J by 8 bases; unmatched bases: 7. CDR1 is DFQATT and CDR2 is SNEGSKA in the germline V gene (reference sequence). This CDR3 contains 15 residues.

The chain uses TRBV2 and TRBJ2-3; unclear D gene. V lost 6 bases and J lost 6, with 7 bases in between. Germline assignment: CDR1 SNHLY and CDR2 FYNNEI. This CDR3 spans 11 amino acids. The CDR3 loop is CASSYGDTQYF. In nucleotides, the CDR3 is TGTGCCAGCAGCTACGGGGATACGCAGTATTTT.

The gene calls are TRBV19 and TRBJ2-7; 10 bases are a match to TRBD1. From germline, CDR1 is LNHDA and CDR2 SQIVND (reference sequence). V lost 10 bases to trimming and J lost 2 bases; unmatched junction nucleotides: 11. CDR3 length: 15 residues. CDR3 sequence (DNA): TGTGCCACCGAGGACAGGGGGGAAAAGGCCTACGAGCAGTACTTC. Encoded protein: CATEDRGEKAYEQYF.